The 30 T cell receptor beta chains listed next were all sequenced from one sample in a study of blood T cell repertoires in COVID-19. The protocol was immunoSEQ multiplex PCR, while the TCRdb copy is restricted to in-frame clones and leaves out a portion. The table has some 220,000 clones, over 90% seen once; the top ten hold over 0.8%. Input material: peripheral blood. The receptors were gathered from a man aged 25-45 years with COVID-19, enrolled during active disease.

Here the CDR3 DNA reads TGTGCCAGCAGCCCTCGAGCGGGTTTCACAACTAATGAAAAACTGTTTTTT. Its protein product is CASSPRAGFTTNEKLFF. The chain uses TRBV6-2 or TRBV6-3 and TRBJ1-4; the D is unclear. Germline CDR1 MNHEY, CDR2 SVGEGT. V lost 6 bases, J lost 0 bases, and 17 bases lay in between. CDR3 size: 17 residues.

J is TRBJ2-2 and V is TRBV3-1 (or the pseudogene TRBV3-2); D is undetermined. Trimming shortened V by 0 bases and J by 6 bases, and 14 bases separated the two germline ends. Germline V gene data show CDR1 as LGHDT and CDR2 as YNNKEL (reference sequence). This CDR3 has 16 amino acids. The chain's CDR3 is CASSQDSAPRAGELFF. The CDR3 region has the DNA TGTGCCAGCAGCCAAGATTCGGCACCTCGGGCCGGGGAGCTGTTTTTT.

The gene calls are TRBV29-1 and TRBJ1-1; 9 bases fit TRBD1. V was clipped by 1 base and J by 4 bases; unmatched bases: 1. This CDR3 contains 13 residues. Germline CDR1 and CDR2: SQVTM and ANQGSEA. This CDR3 reads CSVEVTGGTEAFF. The DNA of the CDR3 is TGCAGCGTTGAAGTGACAGGGGGCACTGAAGCTTTCTTT.

The V gene is TRBV3-1 (or the pseudogene TRBV3-2), the J gene TRBJ1-5; TRBD1 agrees at 8 bases. Germline V gene sequence: CDR1 LGHDT, CDR2 YNNKEL (reference sequence). The CDR3 sequence is 16 residues long. The V segment lost 1 base and the J segment 3 bases; nucleotides outside the gene matches: 5. CDR3 DNA: TGTGCCAGCAGCCAAGGGACAGGGCCCCTCAATCAGCCCCAGCATTTT. Protein product: CASSQGTGPLNQPQHF.

J is TRBJ1-6 and V is TRBV11-3; unclear D gene. Looked up from germline, CDR1 is SGHNT and CDR2 is YENEEA. The CDR3 contains 15 residues. V lost 0 bases to trimming and J lost 0 bases, with 3 bases between them. The CDR3 protein is CASSLDSSYNSPLHF. DNA for the CDR3: TGTGCCAGCAGCTTAGACAGCTCCTATAATTCACCCCTCCACTTT. Combining the CDR3 with reference TRBV11-3 and TRBJ1-6 gives the whole variable domain EAGVVQSPRYKIIEKKQPVAFWCNPISGHNTLYWYLQNLGQGPELLIRYENEEAVDDSQLPKDRFSAERLKGVDSTLKIQPAELGDSAVYLCASSLDSSYNSPLHFGNGTRLTVT.

The chain is built from TRBV30 and TRBJ2-7, with TRBD1 matching over 12 bases. This CDR3 contains 17 residues. Germline V CDR1 and CDR2: GTSNPN, SVGIG (reference sequence). V gave up 2 bases and J gave up 3 bases; unmatched junction bases: 11. The CDR3 here is CAWSPPPGTGGIYEQYF. The CDR3 coding sequence is TGTGCCTGGAGTCCCCCCCCCGGGACAGGGGGCATCTACGAGCAGTACTTC. The full variable domain, completed using reference TRBV30 and TRBJ2-7, is SQTIHQWPATLVQPVGSPLSLECTVEGTSNPNLYWYRQAAGRGLQLLFYSVGIGQISSEVPQNLSASRPQDRQFILSSKKLLLSDSGFYLCAWSPPPGTGGIYEQYFGPGTRLTVT.

The chain links TRBV11-3 to TRBJ2-1; TRBD2 matches at 10 bases. The trim removed 6 bases at V and 5 bases at J, leaving 1 base unmatched. The CDR3 runs to 13 residues. Germline assignment: CDR1 SGHNT and CDR2 YENEEA. CDR3 in amino acids: CASSSGGHNEQFF. DNA for the CDR3: TGTGCCAGCAGTAGCGGGGGGCACAATGAGCAGTTCTTC.

CDR3: CASSIGTENPYEQYF. The CDR3 DNA follows: TGTGCCAGTAGTATAGGGACAGAGAATCCCTACGAGCAGTACTTC. The V call is TRBV19, the J call TRBJ2-7, with D possibly being TRBD1 (6 bases). CDR1 LNHDA and CDR2 SQIVND come from the germline V gene (reference sequence). The CDR3 runs to 15 residues. The ends were cut back, 1 base at V and 2 bases at J, with 12 bases in the middle.

This chain joins TRBV4-1 and TRBJ1-6; D is uncertain. The CDR3 consists of 16 residues. Germline V gives CDR1 MGHRA, CDR2 YSYEKL. Trimming left V 0 bases short and J 7 bases short, with 13 bases between. CDR3 sequence (DNA): TGCGCCAGCAGCCAAGAGATTTTCCGGGAGAATTCACCCCTCCACTTT. Amino acids: CASSQEIFRENSPLHF.

The V and J genes are TRBV5-1 and TRBJ2-1; 9 bases are shared with TRBD2. The CDR3 consists of 21 residues. Germline V gene sequence: CDR1 SGHRS, CDR2 YFSETQ. V was pared by 4 bases and J by 0 bases, with 20 bases of the junction left unmatched. The CDR3 spells CASSPPSLRGGAIFSYNEQFF. CDR3 nucleotides: TGCGCCAGCAGCCCACCCTCGTTGCGGGGGGGTGCCATTTTCTCCTACAATGAGCAGTTCTTC.

CDR3: CASSPYARGTEAGTEAFF. CDR3 nucleotides: TGTGCCAGCAGCCCTTACGCTCGGGGCACAGAAGCGGGTACTGAAGCTTTCTTT. The rearrangement links TRBV7-9 to TRBJ1-1; a weak D match, TRBD1 (5 bases). This CDR3 is built from 18 residues. Germline assignment: CDR1 SEHNR and CDR2 FQNEAQ (reference sequence). V lost 5 bases and J lost 5, with 27 bases in between.

V and J are TRBV3-1 (or the pseudogene TRBV3-2) and TRBJ2-7; tentative D call: TRBD2 (6 bases). This CDR3 is 13 amino acids long. The V gene lost 0 bases and the J gene lost 3 bases, with 6 bases spanning the gap. The germline CDR1 and CDR2 sequences are LGHDT and YNNKEL (reference sequence). In DNA, the CDR3 is TGTGCCAGCAGCCAAGAGACTAGCTACGAGCAGTACTTC. Amino acid sequence: CASSQETSYEQYF.

This chain joins TRBV4-1 and TRBJ2-3, with TRBD2 matching 8 bases. The CDR3 sequence is 19 residues long. J lost 2 bases, V lost 4 bases, and 17 bases had no gene match. CDR1 MGHRA and CDR2 YSYEKL come from the germline V gene. The CDR3: CASSPGGWLAGNVTDTQYF. In DNA form, the CDR3 reads TGCGCCAGCAGCCCGGGAGGTTGGCTAGCGGGCAATGTCACAGATACGCAGTATTTT.

V is TRBV5-6 and J is TRBJ2-1; weak D call: TRBD2 (5 bases). V lost 3 bases and J lost 2, with 9 bases in between. Germline CDR1 SGHDT, CDR2 YYEEEE. The CDR3 spans 14 residues. The CDR3 bases are TGTGCCAGCAGCTCCGGGGAGCCCTACAATGAGCAGTTCTTC. Its protein product is CASSSGEPYNEQFF.

The gene calls are TRBV7-9 and TRBJ1-3; D is ambiguous. This CDR3 spans 13 amino acids. Germline loops: CDR1 SEHNR, CDR2 FQNEAQ (reference sequence). V shed 1 base and J shed 4 bases, with 5 bases lying between them. CDR3 sequence (DNA): TGTGCCAGCAGCTTAGTCTCCGGAAACACCATATATTTT. Translated, it gives CASSLVSGNTIYF. Full variable domain (outside the CDR3, taken from reference TRBV7-9 and TRBJ1-3): DTGVSQNPRHKITKRGQNVTFRCDPISEHNRLYWYRQTLGQGPEFLTYFQNEAQLEKSRLLSDRFSAERPKGSFSTLEIQRTEQGDSAMYLCASSLVSGNTIYFGEGSWLTVV.

The chain recombines TRBV5-1 with TRBJ2-5, with TRBD1 matching 7 bases. After removal of 4 bases from V and 5 bases from J, the junction contained 11 bases not matched to a gene. The germline CDR1 and CDR2 sequences are SGHRS and YFSETQ. The CDR3 is 15 amino acids. The CDR3 DNA reads TGCGCCAGCAGCCCGACAGGGACGTCGGAGGAGACCCAGTACTTC. It encodes CASSPTGTSEETQYF.

The chain carries TRBV7-9 and TRBJ2-7, with a possible D match to TRBD1 (5 bases). The CDR3 sequence is 16 residues long. V lost 5 bases to trimming and J lost 2 bases, with 19 bases between them. The germline gives CDR1 SEHNR, CDR2 FQNEAQ (reference sequence). In DNA form, the CDR3 reads TGTGCCAGCAGCCCGAGAACTGGGGCTACCACCTACGAGCAGTACTTC. Residues: CASSPRTGATTYEQYF.

The chain is built from TRBV29-1 and TRBJ2-5; a possible D gene is TRBD1 (6 bases). Germline V lookup: CDR1 SQVTM, CDR2 ANQGSEA. The V gene lost 3 bases and the J gene lost 3 bases, with 20 bases spanning the gap. The CDR3 length is 16 residues. The CDR3 here is CSVDSGTGTGEETQYF. DNA of the CDR3: TGCAGCGTTGACTCCGGTACAGGGACCGGTGAAGAGACCCAGTACTTC. Looking up the rest from reference TRBV29-1 and TRBJ2-5 gives the full variable domain: SAVISQKPSRDICQRGTSLTIQCQVDSQVTMMFWYRQQPGQSLTLIATANQGSEATYESGFVIDKFPISRPNLTFSTLTVSNMSPEDSSIYLCSVDSGTGTGEETQYFGPGTRLLVL.

This clone was recorded a few times. CDR3 DNA: TGTGCCAGCAGTTCCCCGGAAACAAGGAGCACTGAAGCTTTCTTT. Protein product: CASSSPETRSTEAFF. The rearrangement uses TRBV28 and TRBJ1-1; D is undetermined. The CDR3 spans 15 residues. The germline gives CDR1 MDHEN, CDR2 SYDVKM. The V gene lost 4 bases and the J gene lost 4 bases, with 16 bases spanning the gap. Looking up the rest from reference TRBV28 and TRBJ1-1 gives the full variable domain: DVKVTQSSRYLVKRTGEKVFLECVQDMDHENMFWYRQDPGLGLRLIYFSYDVKMKEKGDIPEGYSVSREKKERFSLILESASTNQTSMYLCASSSPETRSTEAFFGQGTRLTVV.

V and J are TRBV3-1 (or the pseudogene TRBV3-2) and TRBJ1-1; TRBD1 agrees at 9 bases. This CDR3 has 14 amino acids. The V and J ends lost 8 bases and 3 bases, in that order; junction bases with no gene match: 7. Germline V lookup: CDR1 LGHDT, CDR2 YNNKEL (reference sequence). CDR3 in DNA: TGTGCCAGCTCCACGGACAGGGGCGACACTGAAGCTTTCTTT. It encodes CASSTDRGDTEAFF.

The V gene is TRBV27, the J gene TRBJ1-2; the match to TRBD1 covers 8 bases. The CDR3 totals 16 residues. Germline loops: CDR1 MNHEY, CDR2 SMNVEV (reference sequence). The ends lost 5 bases at V and 8 bases at J; junction bases unmatched: 16. The chain's CDR3 is CASSGGGQVGSPGYTF. The CDR3 nucleotides read TGTGCCAGCAGTGGGGGGGGACAGGTCGGTTCCCCCGGCTACACCTTC.

The chain has TRBV5-1 and TRBJ1-1; the D is unclear. The germline CDR1 and CDR2 sequences are SGHRS and YFSETQ. Deletions cut 4 bases from V and 7 bases from J, with 17 bases between. The CDR3 extends over 14 amino acids. The CDR3 loop reads CASSRFEGLSEAFF. DNA for the CDR3: TGCGCCAGCAGCCGGTTCGAGGGCCTGAGTGAAGCTTTCTTT.

The V and J genes are TRBV7-6 and TRBJ2-1; D gene unclear. V was pared by 5 bases and J by 7 bases, with 12 bases between. The CDR3 has 13 residues. CDR1 is SGHVS and CDR2 is FNYEAQ in the germline V gene. The DNA of the CDR3 is TGTGCCAGCAGCCCCCTACAGAGAAATGAGCAGTTCTTC. Translation gives CASSPLQRNEQFF. Together with reference TRBV7-6 and TRBJ2-1, the CDR3 gives the full variable domain: GAGVSQSPRYKVTKRGQDVALRCDPISGHVSLYWYRQALGQGPEFLTYFNYEAQQDKSGLPNDRFSAERPEGSISTLTIQRTEQRDSAMYRCASSPLQRNEQFFGPGTRLTVL.

The chain links TRBV7-9 to TRBJ1-5, with 10 positions matching TRBD1. V shed 1 base and J 5 bases; nucleotides not matched to a gene: 8. This CDR3 is built from 17 residues. Germline CDR1 and CDR2: SEHNR and FQNEAQ (reference sequence). In nucleotides, the CDR3 is TGTGCCAGCAGCTTAGGACAGGGGGCTGGTAGGGATCAGCCCCAGCATTTT. This translates into CASSLGQGAGRDQPQHF.

This sequence joins TRBV14 and TRBJ2-2; TRBD2 agrees at 12 bases. The junction had 3 bases not matched to a gene; V was cut back by 4 bases and J by 0 bases. This CDR3 region has 17 residues. Germline lookup yields CDR1 SGHDN and CDR2 FVKESK. The CDR3 region is CASSRLAGVANTGELFF. CDR3 nucleotide sequence: TGTGCCAGCAGCCGACTAGCGGGGGTCGCGAACACCGGGGAGCTGTTTTTT.

The chain joins TRBV3-1 (or the pseudogene TRBV3-2) to TRBJ2-3, with a possible D match to TRBD1 (5 bases). Trimming took off 0 bases at V and 6 bases at J, with 13 bases between the two ends. There are 15 residues in the CDR3. CDR1 and CDR2 from the germline V gene are LGHDT and YNNKEL (reference sequence). This CDR3 is CASSQDFRGGDTQYF. Here the CDR3 DNA reads TGTGCCAGCAGCCAAGATTTTAGGGGTGGGGATACGCAGTATTTT.

CDR3 in amino acids: CASGAANSEAFF. The CDR3 nucleotides are TGTGCCAGCGGGGCAGCGAATTCTGAAGCTTTCTTT. This chain links TRBV5-4 with TRBJ1-1; D perhaps matches TRBD1 (5 bases). Trimming removed 7 bases from V and 6 bases from J, with 13 bases in between. The CDR3 covers 12 residues. The V gene's germline CDR1 is SGHNT and CDR2 YYREEE (reference sequence).

This clone was seen more than once but under ten times. The rearrangement joins TRBV30 to TRBJ2-5, with D hard to call. V lost 2 bases to trimming and J lost 9 bases, with 7 bases between them. This CDR3 region has 10 residues. Germline V gives CDR1 GTSNPN, CDR2 SVGIG (reference sequence). DNA for the CDR3: TGTGCCTGGAGTCGAGTGTCCCAGTACTTC. Translating it yields CAWSRVSQYF.

The gene calls are TRBV19 and TRBJ2-3, with 7 bases that match TRBD1. Germline CDR1 is LNHDA and CDR2 is SQIVND (reference sequence). This CDR3 spans 14 amino acids. Trimming at V came to 3 bases and at J to 6 bases, leaving 6 bases not matched to a gene. The CDR3 sequence: CASSMDQGVDTQYF. The CDR3 region has the DNA TGTGCCAGTAGTATGGACCAGGGGGTGGATACGCAGTATTTT. Looking up the rest from reference TRBV19 and TRBJ2-3 gives the full variable domain: DGGITQSPKYLFRKEGQNVTLSCEQNLNHDAMYWYRQDPGQGLRLIYYSQIVNDFQKGDIAEGYSVSREKKESFPLTVTSAQKNPTAFYLCASSMDQGVDTQYFGPGTRLTVL.

The chain carries TRBV3-1 (or the pseudogene TRBV3-2) and TRBJ2-3; 9 nucleotides line up with TRBD2. The CDR3 is 16 amino acids. Germline loops: CDR1 LGHDT, CDR2 YNNKEL (reference sequence). V shed 1 base, J shed 2 bases, and the junction held 4 bases outside the gene matches. CDR3 residues: CASSQGGGVNTDTQYF. The CDR3 bases are TGTGCCAGCAGCCAAGGCGGGGGGGTAAACACAGATACGCAGTATTTT.